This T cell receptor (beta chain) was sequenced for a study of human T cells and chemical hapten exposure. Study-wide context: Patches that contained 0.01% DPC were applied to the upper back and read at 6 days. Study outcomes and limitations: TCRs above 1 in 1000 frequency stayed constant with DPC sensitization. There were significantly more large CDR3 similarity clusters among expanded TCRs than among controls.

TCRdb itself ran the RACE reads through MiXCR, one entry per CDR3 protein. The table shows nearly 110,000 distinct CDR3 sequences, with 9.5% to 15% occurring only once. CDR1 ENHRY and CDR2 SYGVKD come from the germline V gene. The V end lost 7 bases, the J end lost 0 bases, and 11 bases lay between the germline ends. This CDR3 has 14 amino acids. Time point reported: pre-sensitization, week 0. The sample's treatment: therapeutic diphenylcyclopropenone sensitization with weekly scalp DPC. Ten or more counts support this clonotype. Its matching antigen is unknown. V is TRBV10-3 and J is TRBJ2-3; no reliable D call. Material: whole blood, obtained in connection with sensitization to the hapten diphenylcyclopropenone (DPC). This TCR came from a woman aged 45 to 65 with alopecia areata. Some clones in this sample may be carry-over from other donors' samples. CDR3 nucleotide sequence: TGTGCCATCATGGCCGAGTTGAGCACAGATACGCAGTATTTT. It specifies CAIMAELSTDTQYF.